This entry lists 20 T cell receptor beta chains sequenced from one sample in a study of blood T cell repertoires in COVID-19. Libraries were prepared by immunoSEQ multiplex PCR; TCRdb keeps only in-frame clonotypes and omits some of them. The sample comprises some 150,000 clones, roughly 84% of which are singletons, and 1.2% rests with the top ten. The sample comprised PBMCs or T cells enriched from blood (not recorded which). The receptor source for this set is a human donor with acute COVID-19. The donor label of this sample is uncertain.

The rearrangement joins TRBV6-5 to TRBJ1-2; no firm D call. Germline CDR1 MNHEY, CDR2 SVGAGI. The length of the CDR3 is 13 residues. V lost 6 bases and J 2 bases, leaving 10 bases between the germline ends. The CDR3 DNA is TGTGCCAGCAGCCTAGACGGGAACTATGGCTACACCTTC. Translated, it gives CASSLDGNYGYTF.

J is TRBJ1-4 and V is TRBV10-3; 9 positions match TRBD1. The germline V gene encodes CDR1 ENHRY and CDR2 SYGVKD. The CDR3 contains 13 residues. Germline trimming cut 7 bases from V and 7 bases from J; bases unmatched to any gene: 4. This CDR3 reads CAINSGQGEKLFF. CDR3 sequence (DNA): TGTGCCATCAACTCGGGACAGGGTGAAAAACTGTTTTTT.

The rearrangement uses TRBV11-2 and TRBJ2-1; 11 nucleotides line up with TRBD2. This CDR3 contains 16 residues. Per germline, CDR1 SGHAT and CDR2 FQNNGV. V shed 5 bases, J shed 4 bases, and the junction held 7 bases outside the gene matches. The CDR3 DNA reads TGTGCCAGCAGCGGTACTAGCGGGGGTCGTTACAATGAGCAGTTCTTC. Translation: CASSGTSGGRYNEQFF.

The V and J genes are TRBV3-1 (or the pseudogene TRBV3-2) and TRBJ2-1; 10 nucleotides align to TRBD2. Per the germline V gene, CDR1 is LGHDT and CDR2 is YNNKEL (reference sequence). The junction had 4 bases not matched to a gene; V was cut back by 5 bases and J by 6 bases. This CDR3 has 14 residues. In DNA form, the CDR3 reads TGTGCCAGCAGCGTAGCGGGGGGTACCAATGAGCAGTTCTTC. This encodes CASSVAGGTNEQFF.

The chain joins TRBV3-1 (or the pseudogene TRBV3-2) to TRBJ1-2, with D hard to call. Germline V CDR1 and CDR2: LGHDT, YNNKEL (reference sequence). The CDR3 is 13 residues long. Trimming pared 0 bases from V and 8 bases from J, leaving 10 bases between. CDR3 loop: CASSQDWPTGYTF. The CDR3 nucleotides read TGTGCCAGCAGCCAAGATTGGCCAACGGGCTACACCTTC.

This sequence joins TRBV5-1 and TRBJ2-7; 9 bases fit TRBD1. The V and J ends lost 4 bases and 7 bases, in that order; junction bases with no gene match: 9. From germline, CDR1 is SGHRS and CDR2 YFSETQ. CDR3 size: 14 residues. This CDR3 reads CASSKRTGDGEQYF. CDR3 DNA sequence: TGCGCCAGCAGCAAACGGACAGGGGATGGGGAGCAGTACTTC.

V usage is TRBV6-4 and J usage is TRBJ1-5; D uncertain. The CDR3 has 14 residues. CDR1 is MRHNA and CDR2 is SNTAGT in the germline V gene. Trimming took 4 bases from V and 3 from J, leaving 10 bases between them. In DNA form, the CDR3 reads TGTGCCAGCAGTGTTAAGAGGTCCAATCAGCCCCAGCATTTT. This codes for CASSVKRSNQPQHF.

V usage is TRBV30 and J usage is TRBJ2-5; TRBD2 agrees at 9 bases. The CDR3 sequence is 15 residues long. The germline V gene has CDR1 GTSNPN and CDR2 SVGIG (reference sequence). With 8 bases clipped from V and 5 bases from J, the junction kept 15 bases outside the gene matches. The CDR3 bases are TGTGCCCGAGAAGGGCGGGGGGGCCGGAGGGAGACCCAGTACTTC. Protein product: CAREGRGGRRETQYF.

This chain uses TRBV13 with TRBJ2-2, with 9 positions matching TRBD2. V lost 0 bases and J lost 3; bases outside the gene matches: 5. This CDR3 spans 17 amino acids. Germline V gene data show CDR1 as PRHDT and CDR2 as FYEKMQ (reference sequence). CDR3 coding DNA: TGTGCCAGCAGCTTAGGGGGACTAGCAGGGGACACCGGGGAGCTGTTTTTT. Its protein is CASSLGGLAGDTGELFF.

The chain employs TRBV7-3 and TRBJ2-7; 7 bases map to TRBD1. The V gene's germline CDR1 is SGHTA and CDR2 FQGTGA. V was pared by 3 bases and J by 1 base, with 3 bases of the junction left unmatched. This CDR3 has 14 amino acids. The CDR3 loop is CASSLAGGSYEQYF. Here the CDR3 DNA reads TGTGCCAGCAGCTTGGCAGGGGGATCCTACGAGCAGTACTTC.

This clone showed up just once. This chain connects TRBV12-3 or TRBV12-4 to TRBJ2-3; D unclear. This CDR3 comprises 11 residues. V was pared by 7 bases and J by 0 bases, with 2 bases between. The CDR3 here is CASTSTDTQYF. In DNA, the CDR3 is TGTGCCAGCACTAGCACAGATACGCAGTATTTT.

The V and J genes are TRBV6-1 and TRBJ1-3; 8 bases are a match to TRBD1. Germline V gene sequence: CDR1 MNHNS, CDR2 SASEGT. The trim removed 1 base at V and 8 bases at J, leaving 4 bases unmatched. The CDR3 loop spans 14 amino acids. The CDR3 loop reads CASSEGTGIDTIYF. The CDR3 DNA sequence: TGTGCCAGCAGTGAAGGGACAGGGATAGACACCATATATTTT.

This chain joins TRBV11-2 and TRBJ1-4; D perhaps matches TRBD1 (6 bases). V lost 3 bases and J lost 7, with 15 bases in between. Germline V gene lookup returns CDR1 SGHAT and CDR2 FQNNGV. The CDR3 is 15 amino acids. The CDR3 bases are TGTGCCAGCAGCTTCGGATACGGGGGGCTTGAAAAACTGTTTTTT. Translation gives CASSFGYGGLEKLFF.

This chain links TRBV7-8 with TRBJ1-5, with D perhaps matching TRBD1 (5 bases). CDR3 length: 16 residues. V was shortened by 3 bases and J by 3 bases, with 15 bases between the two germline ends. Germline V gene data show CDR1 as SGHVS and CDR2 as FQNEAQ. The chain's CDR3 is CASSFGRVRLNQPQHF. The CDR3 DNA reads as TGTGCCAGCAGCTTCGGCAGGGTCCGGCTCAATCAGCCCCAGCATTTT.

This chain joins TRBV29-1 and TRBJ2-3; 8 bases align to TRBD2. Trimming took 6 bases from V and 5 from J; bases not matched to a gene: 7. This CDR3 is 13 amino acids long. From germline, CDR1 is SQVTM and CDR2 ANQGSEA. CDR3 loop: CSVGSGGQDTQYF. The CDR3, as DNA: TGCAGCGTGGGCTCGGGAGGGCAAGATACGCAGTATTTT.

The J gene is TRBJ2-3, the V gene TRBV12-2; the table gives TRBD1 as D, unverified against the DNA. TRBV12-2 is reported as a pseudogene. This CDR3 region has 19 residues. The chain's CDR3 is CASRLVGAGQKYSTDTQYF. The CDR3 DNA follows: TGTGCAAGTCGCTTAGTCGGCGCGGGACAGAAGTATAGCACAGATACGCAGTATTTT.

V usage is TRBV5-5 and J usage is TRBJ2-6, with D uncertain. The CDR3 has 15 amino acids. V lost 4 bases to trimming and J lost 0 bases, with 8 bases between them. The germline V gene encodes CDR1 SGHKS and CDR2 YYEKEE (reference sequence). The chain's CDR3 is CASSPPGSGANVLTF. CDR3 coding DNA: TGTGCCAGCAGCCCCCCGGGCTCTGGGGCCAACGTCCTGACTTTC.

This chain connects TRBV19 to TRBJ2-6, with TRBD2 as a possible D gene (7 bases). This CDR3 is 20 amino acids long. Germline CDR1 and CDR2: LNHDA and SQIVND (reference sequence). The germline V and J ends were trimmed by 7 bases and 0 bases, with 25 bases remaining between them. This CDR3 is CASTPRGGGSSRSGANVLTF. CDR3 nucleotide sequence: TGTGCCAGTACCCCAAGAGGGGGAGGGAGCTCCCGCTCTGGGGCCAACGTCCTGACTTTC.

Worth noting for this clone: The junction shows a germline mismatch at one end, possibly a read error. V gene TRBV24-1 combines with J gene TRBJ2-2; 8 bases are shared with TRBD2. This CDR3 is 16 amino acids long. Germline assignment: CDR1 KGHDR and CDR2 SFDVKD. The CDR3 loop is CATSDRGGPNPGELFF. The CDR3 DNA sequence: TGTGCCACCAGTGACCGCGGGGGGCCGAACCCCGGGGAGCTGTTTTTT.

The chain couples TRBV2 to TRBJ2-7; TRBD1 aligns across 9 bases. The CDR3 covers 14 residues. Trimming removed 4 bases from V and 2 bases from J; junction bases left unmatched: 3. CDR1 is SNHLY and CDR2 is FYNNEI in the germline V gene. Here the CDR3 reads CASSVGQGPYEQYF. The DNA of the CDR3 is TGTGCCAGCAGTGTGGGACAGGGCCCCTACGAGCAGTACTTC.